This TCR beta chain was retrieved from a study of T-cell reconstitution after alpha-beta-depleted transplantation in children (dated by TCRdb to 2015 to 2016). In terms of the full investigation: Using TCR repertoire profiling, the study quantitatively followed how T-cell immune reconstitution unfolded in children after TCRalphabeta/CD19-depleted allogeneic hematopoietic cell transplantation.

Study-level results and caveats: The apparently early recovery of alphabetaT-cell counts about two months after transplant reportedly depended on only several hundred rapidly expanded clones that came from non-depleted graft cells. Over the following months the frequencies of hyperexpanded clones went down, and after one year T-cell counts and TCRbeta diversity were mostly credited to newly produced T cells. In some patients, the high TCRbeta diversity seen at day 60 was put down to recipient T cells and intrathymic progenitors that had survived conditioning.

This clonotype has just a few counts. Its antigen is not yet known. The sample holds no much larger clone one base away, and base qualities are not on file. Sequences SNHLY (CDR1) and FYNNEI (CDR2) are obtained from the germline V gene. The cysteine opens and the phenylalanine closes a CDR3 of 14 amino acids. Only the CDR3 part of the read is kept: 42 bases, read in frame from the first base. Deletion took 6 bases off V and 3 bases off J, with a span of 15 bases between the germline ends. Explained via the paper, the treatment or condition label denotes: allogeneic hematopoietic cell transplantation with graft depleted of TCRalphabeta T cells and CD19 B cells. Transplant recipients were children who received TCRalphabeta/CD19-depleted allogeneic hematopoietic cell grafts. Libraries were prepared through PCR. The instrument given in TCRdb is Illumina HiSeq 2500. TCR libraries were prepared with molecular barcoding, using unique molecular identifiers to normalize TCRbeta repertoire quantification. TCRdb reprocessed the public reads (quality trimming at Q25 with fastp, clone calling with MiXCR) and kept in-frame beta chains. Each record represents a unique CDR3 protein, reported with the most common genes and DNA among its rows. The sample profile shows around 800,000 distinct CDR3 sequences; 16% of them were found once. The ten largest clones take up approximately 4.5% of the sample.

The sample was PBMCs, mostly from graft donor cells, taken 360 days after TCRalphabeta/CD19-depleted stem cell transplant. This TCR came from a male patient under 18 who had a stem cell transplant for acute lymphoblastic leukemia, so the T cells may come from the graft donor. The chain couples TRBV2 to TRBJ2-7; the D gene is possibly TRBD1, with 5 bases matching. This receptor has the CDR3 CASRGAARDYEQYF. The DNA reads as follows: TGTGCCAGCAGAGGGGCTGCTAGGGACTACGAGCAGTACTTC.